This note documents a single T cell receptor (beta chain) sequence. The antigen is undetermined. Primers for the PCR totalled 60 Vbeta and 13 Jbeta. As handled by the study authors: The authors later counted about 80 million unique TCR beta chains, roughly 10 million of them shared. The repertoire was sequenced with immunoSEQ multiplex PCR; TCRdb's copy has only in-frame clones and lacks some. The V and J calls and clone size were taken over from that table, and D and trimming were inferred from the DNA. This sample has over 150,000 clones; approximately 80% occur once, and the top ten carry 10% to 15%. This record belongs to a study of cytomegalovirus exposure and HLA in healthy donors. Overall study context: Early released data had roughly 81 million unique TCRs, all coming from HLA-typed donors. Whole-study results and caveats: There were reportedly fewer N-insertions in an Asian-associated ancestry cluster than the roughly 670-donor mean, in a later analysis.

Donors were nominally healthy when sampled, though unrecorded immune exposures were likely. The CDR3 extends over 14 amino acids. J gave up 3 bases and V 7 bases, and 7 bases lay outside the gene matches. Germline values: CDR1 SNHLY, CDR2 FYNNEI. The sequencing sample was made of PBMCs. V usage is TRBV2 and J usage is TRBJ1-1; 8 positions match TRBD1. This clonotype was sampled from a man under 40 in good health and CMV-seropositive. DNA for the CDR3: TGTGCCAGCATTAGGAACAGGGGGTACACTGAAGCTTTCTTT. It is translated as CASIRNRGYTEAFF.